This T cell receptor (beta chain) appears in the sequencing data of a study of tumor-infiltrating lymphocytes in primary liver carcinoma. This clonotype has at least ten counts. With approximately 500 ng total RNA as template and a constant-region primer, TCR beta cDNA was made. Generation of the TCR beta libraries relied on three nested multiplex PCR rounds using slightly modified ARM-PCR. With TRBV1-TRBV30 forward primers and a C-beta reverse primer, the first two PCR rounds were run for roughly 9 cycles each. TCRdb processed the multiplex PCR reads anew with MiXCR; each CDR3 protein has one entry. Here the sample spans some 110,000 distinct CDR3 sequences, 64% being singletons. RNA and DNA were co-extracted from about 20-30 mg of unsorted bulk tissue. All tumor samples contained more than 90% viable tumor cells. Germline CDR1 is MGHRA and CDR2 is YSYEKL. With 4 bases removed from V and 6 bases from J, the gap between germline ends came to 21 bases. This CDR3 has 16 residues.

This sequence originates from a woman aged 55-70 years with primary liver carcinoma and hepatitis B virus infection. Sequencing input: liver tumor tissue from sampling region 3. Subset specified: tumor region T3, left-lateral pole. V and J are TRBV4-1 and TRBJ1-2; D is undetermined. The CDR3 DNA reads as TGCGCCAGCAGCCCCCTCGGCCGGAATTCTTACGATGGCTACACCTTC. Residues: CASSPLGRNSYDGYTF.